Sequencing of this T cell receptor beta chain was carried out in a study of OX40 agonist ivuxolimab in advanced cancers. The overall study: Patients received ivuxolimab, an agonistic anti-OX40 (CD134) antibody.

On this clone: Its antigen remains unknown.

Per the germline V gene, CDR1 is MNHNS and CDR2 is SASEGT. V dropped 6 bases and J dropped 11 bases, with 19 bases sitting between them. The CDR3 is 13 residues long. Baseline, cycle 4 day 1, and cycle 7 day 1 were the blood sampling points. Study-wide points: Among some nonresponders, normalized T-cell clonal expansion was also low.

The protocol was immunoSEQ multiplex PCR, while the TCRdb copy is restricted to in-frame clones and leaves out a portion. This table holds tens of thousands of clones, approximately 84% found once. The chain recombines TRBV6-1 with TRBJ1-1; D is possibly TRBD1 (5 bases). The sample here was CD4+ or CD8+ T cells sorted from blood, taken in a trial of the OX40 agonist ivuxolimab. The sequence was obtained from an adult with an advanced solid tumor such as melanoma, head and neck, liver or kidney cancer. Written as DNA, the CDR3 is TGTGCCAGCAGCCCGAGCGGCAGGGCGGCTGCTTTCTTT. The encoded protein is CASSPSGRAAAFF.